The rows below give T cell receptor beta chains drawn from one sample of a study of metastatic and nonmetastatic thyroid tumors. TCRdb re-called the PCR reads via MiXCR. The table records around 3,600 clones, 30% to 35% of them present only once. Sequencing was done on a sample of adjacent normal tissue. The receptor set was obtained from a male donor with papillary thyroid cancer or a benign thyroid nodule (not recorded which). Some clones in this sample may be carry-over from other donors' samples. The conserved cysteine and the conserved F or W are not part of the CDR3 here. Fields, in order: V gene, J gene, CDR3 protein.

V: TRBV28
J: TRBJ2-1
CDR3: ASSFASAYNEQF

V: TRBV15
J: TRBJ1-1
CDR3: AASSTYRDGNTEAF

V: TRBV7-6
J: TRBJ2-4
CDR3: ASSLNVADIQY

V: TRBV28
J: TRBJ1-1
CDR3: ASSLTQTEAEAF

V: TRBV11-2
J: TRBJ1-1
CDR3: ASSLPRQAFGAF

V: TRBV11-2
J: TRBJ1-1
CDR3: ASSRITSESEAF

V: TRBV7-3
J: TRBJ2-2
CDR3: ASSLPAGGPNTGELF

V: TRBV6-1
J: TRBJ1-2
CDR3: ASRPTQGARGGYT

V: TRBV4-3
J: TRBJ2-1
CDR3: ASSQGTSHNEQF

V: TRBV2
J: TRBJ2-7
CDR3: ASSEDLGTYEQY

V: TRBV5-1
J: TRBJ1-5
CDR3: ASSPQGANQPQH

V: TRBV30
J: TRBJ2-7
CDR3: AWSAGLAAYEQY

V: TRBV7-3
J: TRBJ2-7
CDR3: ASSLLQGYEQY

V: TRBV6-6
J: TRBJ1-2
CDR3: ASSYREEDSYT

V: TRBV19
J: TRBJ1-2
CDR3: ASSGIEGQAFNYGYT

V: TRBV6-1
J: TRBJ2-7
CDR3: ASSGGYEQY

V: TRBV7-2
J: TRBJ2-7
CDR3: ASSPGQGEQY

V: TRBV6-4
J: TRBJ1-4
CDR3: ASSRTNEKLF

V: TRBV10-1
J: TRBJ2-2
CDR3: ASTATRYTGELF